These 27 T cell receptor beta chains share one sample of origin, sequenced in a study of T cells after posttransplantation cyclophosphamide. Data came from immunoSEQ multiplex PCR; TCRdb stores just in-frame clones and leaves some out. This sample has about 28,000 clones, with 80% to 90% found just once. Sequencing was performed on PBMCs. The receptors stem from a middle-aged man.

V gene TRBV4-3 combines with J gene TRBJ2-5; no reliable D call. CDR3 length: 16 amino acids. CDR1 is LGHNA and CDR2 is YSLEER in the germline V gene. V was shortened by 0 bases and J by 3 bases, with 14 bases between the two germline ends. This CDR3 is CASSQDFTEYEETQYF. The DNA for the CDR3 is TGCGCCAGCAGCCAAGATTTTACAGAGTACGAAGAGACCCAGTACTTC.

For the CDR3, the DNA is TGTGCCAGCAGCACCTTGACAGGATCCTACGAGCAGTACTTC. This sequence encodes CASSTLTGSYEQYF. This sequence joins TRBV7-9 and TRBJ2-7; D is possibly TRBD1 (6 bases). V gave up 5 bases and J gave up 1 base, with 12 bases separating them. Germline assignment: CDR1 SEHNR and CDR2 FQNEAQ (reference sequence). The CDR3 totals 14 residues.

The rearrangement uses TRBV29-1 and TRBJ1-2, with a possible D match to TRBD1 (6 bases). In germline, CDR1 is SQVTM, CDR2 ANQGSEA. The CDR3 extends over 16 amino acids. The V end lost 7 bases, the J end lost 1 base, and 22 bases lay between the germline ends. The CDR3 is CSAGERDIPYNYGYTF. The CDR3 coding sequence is TGCAGCGCAGGGGAAAGGGACATCCCCTATAACTATGGCTACACCTTC.

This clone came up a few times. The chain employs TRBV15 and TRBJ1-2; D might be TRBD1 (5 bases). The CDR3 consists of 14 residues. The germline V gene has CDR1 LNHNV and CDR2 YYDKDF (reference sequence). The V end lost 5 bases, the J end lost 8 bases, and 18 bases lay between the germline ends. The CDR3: CATSRPGRVEGYTF. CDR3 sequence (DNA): TGTGCCACCAGCCGTCCTGGCAGGGTGGAGGGCTACACCTTC.

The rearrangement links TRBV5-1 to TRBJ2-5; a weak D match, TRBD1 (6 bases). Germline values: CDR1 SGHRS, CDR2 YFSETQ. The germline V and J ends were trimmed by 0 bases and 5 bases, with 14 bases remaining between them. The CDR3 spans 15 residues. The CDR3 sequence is CASSLASGVGETQYF. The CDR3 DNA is TGCGCCAGCAGCTTGGCCTCAGGGGTCGGCGAGACCCAGTACTTC.

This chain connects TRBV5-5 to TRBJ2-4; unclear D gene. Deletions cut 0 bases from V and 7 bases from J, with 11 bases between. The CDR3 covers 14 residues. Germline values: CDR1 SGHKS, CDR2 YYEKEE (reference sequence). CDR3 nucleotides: TGTGCCAGCAGCTTGGTACAGTTGGCGAACATTCAGTACTTC. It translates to CASSLVQLANIQYF.

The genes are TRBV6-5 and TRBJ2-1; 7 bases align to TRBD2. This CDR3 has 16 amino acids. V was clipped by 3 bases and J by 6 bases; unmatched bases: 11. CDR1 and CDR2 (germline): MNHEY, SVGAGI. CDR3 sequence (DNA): TGTGCCAGCAGTTATATAGCGGGTGGACCGGCCAATGAGCAGTTCTTC. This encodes CASSYIAGGPANEQFF.

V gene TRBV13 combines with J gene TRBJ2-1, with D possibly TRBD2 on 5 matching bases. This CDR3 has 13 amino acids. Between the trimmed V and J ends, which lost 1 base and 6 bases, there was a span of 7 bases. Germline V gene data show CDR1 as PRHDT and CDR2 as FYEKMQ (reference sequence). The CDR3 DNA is TGTGCCAGCAGCTTAGCTACTAGCAATGAGCAGTTCTTC. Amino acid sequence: CASSLATSNEQFF.

CDR3 residues: CASSFSSMGGRTEAFF. In DNA form, the CDR3 reads TGTGCCAGCAGTTTCTCCTCCATGGGAGGGAGGACTGAAGCTTTCTTT. This chain joins TRBV6-5 and TRBJ1-1; no clear D. Germline V gene lookup returns CDR1 MNHEY and CDR2 SVGAGI. The CDR3 has 16 residues. V was pared by 4 bases and J by 5 bases, with 20 bases between.

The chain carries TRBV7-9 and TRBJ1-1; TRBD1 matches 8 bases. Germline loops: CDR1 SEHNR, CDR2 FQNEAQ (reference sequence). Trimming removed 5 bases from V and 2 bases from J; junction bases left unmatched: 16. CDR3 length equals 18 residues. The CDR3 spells CASSPLGGQVEENTEAFF. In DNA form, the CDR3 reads TGTGCCAGCAGCCCCCTAGGGGGACAGGTTGAAGAAAACACTGAAGCTTTCTTT.

CDR3 loop: CASSQDPGGYNEQFF. DNA of the CDR3: TGCGCCAGCAGCCAAGACCCAGGGGGCTACAATGAGCAGTTCTTC. The chain recombines TRBV4-1 with TRBJ2-1; 7 nucleotides line up with TRBD1. The CDR3 totals 15 residues. V gave up 0 bases and J gave up 3 bases; unmatched junction bases: 2. The germline V gene encodes CDR1 MGHRA and CDR2 YSYEKL.

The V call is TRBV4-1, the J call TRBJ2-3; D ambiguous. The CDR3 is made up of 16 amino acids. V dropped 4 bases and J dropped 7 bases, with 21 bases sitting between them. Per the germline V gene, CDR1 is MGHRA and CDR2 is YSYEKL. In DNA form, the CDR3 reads TGCGCCAGCAGCCCCTTCTCCCTTTCCCTCCAGAATACGCAGTATTTT. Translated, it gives CASSPFSLSLQNTQYF.

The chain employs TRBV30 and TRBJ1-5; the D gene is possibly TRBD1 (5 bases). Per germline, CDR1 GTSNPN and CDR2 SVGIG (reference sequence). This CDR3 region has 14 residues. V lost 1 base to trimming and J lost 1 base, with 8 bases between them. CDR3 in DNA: TGTGCCTGGAGTGGGGGCGTCAGCAATCAGCCCCAGCATTTT. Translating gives CAWSGGVSNQPQHF.

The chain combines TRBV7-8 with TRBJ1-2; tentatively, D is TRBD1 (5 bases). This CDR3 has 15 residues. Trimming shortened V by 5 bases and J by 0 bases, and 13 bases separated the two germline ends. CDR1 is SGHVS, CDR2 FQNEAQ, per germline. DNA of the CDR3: TGTGCCAGCAGCCCCGGTCCAGGGCCTAACTATGGCTACACCTTC. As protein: CASSPGPGPNYGYTF.

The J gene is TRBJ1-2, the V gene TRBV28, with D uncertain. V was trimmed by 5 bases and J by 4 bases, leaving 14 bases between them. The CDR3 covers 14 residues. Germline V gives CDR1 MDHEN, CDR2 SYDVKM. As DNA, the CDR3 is TGTGCCAGCAGTGGGTGGACGGGATTCTATGGCTACACCTTC. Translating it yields CASSGWTGFYGYTF.

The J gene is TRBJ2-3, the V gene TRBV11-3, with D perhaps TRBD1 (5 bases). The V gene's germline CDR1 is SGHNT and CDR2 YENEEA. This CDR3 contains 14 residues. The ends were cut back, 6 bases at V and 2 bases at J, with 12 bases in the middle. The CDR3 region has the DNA TGTGCCAGCAGTCTGGGGCGCCACACAGATACGCAGTATTTT. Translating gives CASSLGRHTDTQYF.

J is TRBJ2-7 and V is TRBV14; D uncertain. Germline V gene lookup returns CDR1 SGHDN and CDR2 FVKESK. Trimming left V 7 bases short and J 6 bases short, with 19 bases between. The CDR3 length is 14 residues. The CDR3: CASTPYAVEGEQYF. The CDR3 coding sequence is TGTGCCAGCACCCCTTACGCGGTTGAAGGCGAGCAGTACTTC.

The CDR3 DNA sequence: TGTGCCCGGGATAACAGGGGGAACACTGAAGCTTTCTTT. This codes for CARDNRGNTEAFF. J is TRBJ1-1 and V is TRBV30, with 7 bases aligning to TRBD1. V dropped 8 bases and J dropped 1; count of bases not matched to a gene: 7. There are 13 residues in the CDR3. Germline assignment: CDR1 GTSNPN and CDR2 SVGIG (reference sequence).

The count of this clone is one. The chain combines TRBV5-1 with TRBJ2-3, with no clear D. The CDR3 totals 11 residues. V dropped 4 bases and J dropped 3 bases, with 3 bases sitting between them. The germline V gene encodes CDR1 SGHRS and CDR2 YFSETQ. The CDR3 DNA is TGCGCCAGCAGCCAAACAGATACGCAGTATTTT. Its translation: CASSQTDTQYF.

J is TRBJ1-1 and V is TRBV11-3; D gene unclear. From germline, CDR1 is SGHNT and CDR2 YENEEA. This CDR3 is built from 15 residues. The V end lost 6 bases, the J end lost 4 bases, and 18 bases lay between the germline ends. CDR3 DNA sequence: TGTGCCAGCAGTCATACGGGGTTTTCGATCACTGAAGCTTTCTTT. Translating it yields CASSHTGFSITEAFF.

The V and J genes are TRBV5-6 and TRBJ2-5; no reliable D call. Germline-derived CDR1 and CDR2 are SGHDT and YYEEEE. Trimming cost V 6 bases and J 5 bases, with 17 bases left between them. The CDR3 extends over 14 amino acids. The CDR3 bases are TGTGCCAGCACCACACCCCCCCTCCATGAGACCCAGTACTTC. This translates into CASTTPPLHETQYF.

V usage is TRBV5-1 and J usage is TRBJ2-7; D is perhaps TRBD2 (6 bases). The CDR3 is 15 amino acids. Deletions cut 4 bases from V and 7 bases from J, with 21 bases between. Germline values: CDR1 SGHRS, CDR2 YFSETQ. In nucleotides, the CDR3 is TGCGCCAGCAGCATGGGAGGAGAGTACTACGTGGAGCAGTACTTC. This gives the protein CASSMGGEYYVEQYF.

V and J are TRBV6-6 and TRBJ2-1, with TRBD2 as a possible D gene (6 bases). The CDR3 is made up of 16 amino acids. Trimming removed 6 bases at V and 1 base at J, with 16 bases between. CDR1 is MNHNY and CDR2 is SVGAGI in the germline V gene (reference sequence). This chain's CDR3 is CASSLFGSVSYNEQFF. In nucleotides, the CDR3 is TGTGCCAGCAGCCTATTCGGGAGCGTATCCTACAATGAGCAGTTCTTC.

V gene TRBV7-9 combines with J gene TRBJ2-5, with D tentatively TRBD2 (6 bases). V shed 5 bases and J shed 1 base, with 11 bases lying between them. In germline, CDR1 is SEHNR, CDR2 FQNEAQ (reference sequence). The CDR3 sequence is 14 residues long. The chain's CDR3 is CASSPGLLQETQYF. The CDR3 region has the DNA TGTGCCAGCAGCCCCGGACTACTCCAAGAGACCCAGTACTTC.

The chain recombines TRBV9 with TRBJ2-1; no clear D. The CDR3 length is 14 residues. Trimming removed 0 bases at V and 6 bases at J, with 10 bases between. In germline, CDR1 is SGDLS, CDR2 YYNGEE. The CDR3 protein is CASSVGPTANEQFF. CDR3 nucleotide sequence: TGTGCCAGCAGCGTAGGGCCTACAGCCAATGAGCAGTTCTTC.

DNA of the CDR3: TGTGCCAGCAGCCGAGTGTCTCTGACTAGCCCGACCCAGTACTTC. Translation: CASSRVSLTSPTQYF. The rearrangement uses TRBV7-6 and TRBJ2-5, with 7 positions matching TRBD2. The CDR3 totals 15 residues. V lost 5 bases, J lost 7 bases, and 13 bases stayed unmatched. The germline gives CDR1 SGHVS, CDR2 FNYEAQ.

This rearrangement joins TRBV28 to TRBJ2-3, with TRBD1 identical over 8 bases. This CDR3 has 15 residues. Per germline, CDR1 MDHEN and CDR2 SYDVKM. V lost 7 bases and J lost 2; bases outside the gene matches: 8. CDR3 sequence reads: CASIRTGPTTDTQYF. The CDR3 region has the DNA TGTGCCAGCATCCGGACAGGGCCTACCACAGATACGCAGTATTTT.